Sequencing of this T cell receptor (beta chain) was carried out in a study of molecular identifiers for immune sequencing clone quantification. Findings of the study overall: Clones above 20 RNA copies held over 99% of effector molecules, under 1% in naive cells.

Sorted inputs of roughly 17,000 to 1,100,000 cells, with 10%, 30% or 50% RNA, yielded naive CD8 libraries. The CD8+CD4-CCR7+CD45RA+ phenotype defined the sorted naive CD8 T cells. In the case of this clonotype: No antigen is known for it.

Germline loops: CDR1 LGHDT, CDR2 YNNKEL (reference sequence). V lost 6 bases and J 3 bases, leaving 18 bases between the germline ends. This CDR3 comprises 15 residues. Library preparation followed earlier protocols using designated TCR primers. TCRdb itself ran the PCR reads through MiXCR, one entry per CDR3 protein. This table has 400,000 to 600,000 distinct CDR3 sequences, around a fifth appearing once. This chain joins TRBV3-1 and TRBJ2-7; D may be TRBD2 (6 bases). This sequence was found in a human donor in good health. Some libraries in this study had Jurkat cell RNA spiked in. The sequencing sample was made of naive CD8+ T cells from blood, with Jurkat cell RNA spiked in. The subset was: FACS-sorted CD8+CD4-CCR7+CD45RA+ naive T cells. The CDR3 DNA reads TGTGCCAGCAGTCGCACAGGACTACCCTACTACGAGCAGTACTTC. It encodes CASSRTGLPYYEQYF.